Presented here are 11 T cell receptor beta chains from one specimen sequenced in a study of response to subunit inactivated influenza vaccine. MiXCR was run by TCRdb on the RT-PCR reads, yielding one entry per CDR3 protein. Of about 540,000 distinct CDR3 sequences in the sample, 20% to 25% are singletons; the top ten hold around 2.8%. In addition, the sample was reused for a study of T cells expressing NK-cell markers. This second study notes: UMIs accompanied the 5'RACE template switching by which TCR beta cDNA was made.

Source: CD4+ T cells sorted from PBMCs, taken about 13 days after vaccination. These receptors originate from a man between 50 and 59 years old who received an inactivated influenza vaccine.

The sample holds many counts of this clonotype. The rearrangement joins TRBV20-1 to TRBJ1-4, with TRBD1 matching over 8 bases. Germline values: CDR1 DFQATT, CDR2 SNEGSKA (reference sequence). J was trimmed by 5 bases and V by 4 bases; bases with no gene match: 12. The CDR3 spans 16 residues. The CDR3 sequence: CSATGQGREVNEKLFF. In DNA, the CDR3 is TGCAGTGCTACCGGACAGGGCCGCGAAGTGAATGAAAAACTGTTTTTT.

This clonotype was counted only a few times. As DNA, the CDR3 is TGTGCCAGCAGCCCAGGTTCGAACAGCGGGGAGACCCAGTACTTC. It encodes CASSPGSNSGETQYF. The V call is TRBV7-9, the J call TRBJ2-5; tentatively, D is TRBD2 (6 bases). The V end lost 5 bases, the J end lost 5 bases, and 18 bases lay between the germline ends. CDR1 is SEHNR, CDR2 FQNEAQ, per germline (reference sequence). The CDR3 is 15 amino acids.

In its sample, this clonotype was seen a few times. The chain employs TRBV28 and TRBJ2-7; 9 bases are shared with TRBD2. Germline V gives CDR1 MDHEN, CDR2 SYDVKM. CDR3 length equals 16 residues. Germline trimming cut 3 bases from V and 4 bases from J; bases unmatched to any gene: 10. CDR3 in DNA: TGTGCCAGCAGTTTCGTGACTAGCGGCCCATTTTACGAGCAGTACTTC. Amino acids: CASSFVTSGPFYEQYF. The variable domain in full, with the rest retrieved from reference TRBV28 and TRBJ2-7, is DVKVTQSSRYLVKRTGEKVFLECVQDMDHENMFWYRQDPGLGLRLIYFSYDVKMKEKGDIPEGYSVSREKKERFSLILESASTNQTSMYLCASSFVTSGPFYEQYFGPGTRLTVT.

The chain recombines TRBV7-8 with TRBJ1-2, with D hard to call. Per germline, CDR1 SGHVS and CDR2 FQNEAQ. V lost 4 bases to trimming and J lost 8 bases, with 20 bases between them. CDR3 length: 15 residues. The CDR3 DNA is TGTGCCAGCAGCTCAAGGGTCGATGTAGAAAAGGGCTACACCTTC. Translation: CASSSRVDVEKGYTF.

The V and J genes are TRBV28 and TRBJ2-7, with 7 bases identical to TRBD2. The germline V gene encodes CDR1 MDHEN and CDR2 SYDVKM. With V trimmed by 6 bases and J by 3 bases, 8 bases remained unmatched. There are 14 residues in the CDR3. For the CDR3, the DNA is TGTGCCAGCAGGTCCAGCGGGGAGGTCTACGAGCAGTACTTC. As protein: CASRSSGEVYEQYF.

This clonotype was detected only a few times. This rearrangement joins TRBV4-3 to TRBJ2-2; maybe TRBD1 (5 bases). The CDR3 is made up of 14 amino acids. Germline V gene lookup returns CDR1 LGHNA and CDR2 YSLEER. With 0 bases removed from V and 7 bases from J, the gap between germline ends came to 9 bases. CDR3 sequence: CASSQDYDSGELFF. The CDR3 nucleotides read TGCGCCAGCAGCCAAGATTATGACAGCGGGGAGCTGTTTTTT.

The chain recombines TRBV12-3 or TRBV12-4 with TRBJ2-1; 8 nucleotides line up with TRBD2. CDR3 length: 16 amino acids. After removal of 6 bases from V and 0 bases from J, the junction contained 7 bases not matched to a gene. CDR3 amino acids: CASRPERGSSYNEQFF. CDR3 coding DNA: TGTGCCAGCAGACCGGAGCGGGGGAGCTCCTACAATGAGCAGTTCTTC.

The chain recombines TRBV7-8 with TRBJ2-7, with 8 bases fitting TRBD1. This CDR3 is built from 14 residues. J gave up 0 bases and V 6 bases, and 4 bases lay outside the gene matches. Germline V gene sequence: CDR1 SGHVS, CDR2 FQNEAQ. The CDR3 protein is CASRDRVSSYEQYF. CDR3 DNA sequence: TGTGCCAGCAGGGACAGGGTTAGCTCCTACGAGCAGTACTTC.

The sample holds a few counts of this clonotype. The rearrangement joins TRBV18 to TRBJ2-1; 13 positions agree with TRBD2. The germline gives CDR1 KGHSH, CDR2 LQKENI. The junction had 8 bases not matched to a gene; V was cut back by 6 bases and J by 9 bases. The CDR3 covers 15 residues. Here the CDR3 reads CASSPGLAGEGEQFF. The CDR3 DNA is TGTGCCAGCTCTCCCGGACTAGCGGGAGAGGGTGAGCAGTTCTTC.

In this sample, this clonotype turned up once. The chain is built from TRBV6-5 and TRBJ2-3; D possibly corresponds to TRBD2 (6 bases). The V end lost 2 bases, the J end lost 5 bases, and 14 bases lay between the germline ends. This CDR3 contains 15 residues. The germline gives CDR1 MNHEY, CDR2 SVGAGI. The CDR3 DNA sequence: TGTGCCAGCAGTTACGGATCGGGAGAAAGAGATACGCAGTATTTT. Its protein is CASSYGSGERDTQYF.

This clonotype was counted only a few times. The V and J genes are TRBV6-5 and TRBJ1-4, with TRBD1 matching 9 bases. V shed 0 bases and J 4 bases; nucleotides not matched to a gene: 3. The CDR3 loop spans 16 amino acids. Germline V gene sequence: CDR1 MNHEY, CDR2 SVGAGI. Written as DNA, the CDR3 is TGTGCCAGCAGTTACTCTCGACAGGGGGGTAATGAAAAACTGTTTTTT. Translation gives CASSYSRQGGNEKLFF.